These T cell receptor beta chains were read from a single sample in a study of cytomegalovirus exposure and HLA in healthy donors. Assay used: immunoSEQ multiplex PCR; TCRdb lists only in-frame clones, some missing. The data contain approximately 160,000 clones, around 72% of them singletons. Material for sequencing was PBMCs. The receptors come from a man between 50 and 59 years old in good health and CMV-seronegative. The CDR3 runs from the conserved cysteine through the conserved F or W. D genes are given only for firm matches. Size is stated for part of the rows, as once, few or many counts, or as a class when the clone is expanded.

CDR3 | DNA | size | J | D | V
CASSLKKACGETQYF | TGTGCCAGCAGCTTAAAAAAGGCTTGCGGGGAGACCCAGTACTTC | . | TRBJ2-5 | . | TRBV7-3
CASSTATEAFF | TGTGCCAGCAGTACAGCCACTGAAGCTTTCTTT | few | TRBJ1-1 | . | TRBV28
CASSAGGPADTQYF | TGTGCCAGCTCAGCAGGGGGTCCGGCAGATACGCAGTATTTT | . | TRBJ2-3 | TRBD1 | TRBV18
CASSVSRAATGELFF | TGTGCCAGCAGCGTAAGCAGGGCGGCCACCGGGGAGCTGTTTTTT | . | TRBJ2-2 | . | TRBV9
CASSEGQYQPQHF | TGTGCCAGCAGTGAAGGACAATATCAGCCCCAGCATTTT | . | TRBJ1-5 | . | TRBV2
CASSLEQGRTDTQYF | TGTGCCAGCAGCTTGGAGCAGGGCCGCACAGATACGCAGTATTTT | . | TRBJ2-3 | . | TRBV5-4
CASNRRDYEQYF | TGTGCCAGCAACAGGAGGGACTACGAGCAGTACTTC | . | TRBJ2-7 | . | TRBV28
CASSLGLAGGRTQYF | TGCGCCAGCAGCTTGGGGCTAGCGGGGGGACGGACCCAGTACTTC | . | TRBJ2-5 | TRBD2 | TRBV5-1
CASSPGQLSSLEAFF | TGTGCCAGCAGCCCGGGACAGTTATCCTCACTGGAAGCTTTCTTT | once | TRBJ1-1 | TRBD1 | TRBV5-8
CASSLQDQETQYF | TGCGCCAGCAGCTTACAAGATCAAGAGACCCAGTACTTC | . | TRBJ2-5 | . | TRBV5-1
CASRLEGSAPPYEQYF | TGTGCCAGCAGGTTAGAGGGCTCAGCTCCACCCTACGAGCAGTACTTC | . | TRBJ2-7 | . | TRBV7-3
CASSEDRFSPLHF | TGTGCCAGCAGTGAGGACAGATTTTCACCCCTCCACTTT | . | TRBJ1-6 | . | TRBV6-4
CASSFYPPGQSNSPLHF | TGTGCCAGCAGCTTTTATCCACCAGGACAGTCTAATTCACCCCTCCACTTT | once | TRBJ1-6 | . | TRBV7-6
CSAVPGQGGYGYTF | TGCAGCGCTGTGCCCGGACAGGGAGGTTACGGCTACACCTTC | . | TRBJ1-2 | TRBD1 | TRBV29-1
CASSLDRVGEQYF | TGTGCCAGCAGCTTGGACAGGGTGGGCGAGCAGTACTTC | . | TRBJ2-7 | . | TRBV5-4
CASRPQGPDTQYF | TGTGCCAGCAGGCCACAGGGCCCAGATACGCAGTATTTT | . | TRBJ2-3 | . | TRBV6-1
CASRNSNEQFF | TGTGCCAGCAGGAACAGCAATGAGCAGTTCTTC | . | TRBJ2-1 | . | TRBV7-6
CASSHFKTGTSGDIDTQYF | TGTGCCAGCTCACACTTTAAAACCGGGACTAGCGGGGATATAGATACGCAGTATTTT | . | TRBJ2-3 | TRBD2 | TRBV18
CASFTAGTGSHEQFF | TGCGCCAGCTTTACCGCCGGGACAGGGTCGCATGAGCAGTTCTTC | few | TRBJ2-1 | TRBD1 | TRBV5-1
CASSRGAEAFF | TGTGCCAGCAGCCGGGGGGCTGAAGCTTTCTTT | . | TRBJ1-1 | . | TRBV7-9
CASTPSGLSYNEQFF | TGTGCCAGCACCCCTAGCGGGTTATCCTACAATGAGCAGTTCTTC | . | TRBJ2-1 | TRBD2 | TRBV2
CASSSGGTEAFF | TGTGCCAGCAGCTCAGGGGGGACTGAAGCTTTCTTT | . | TRBJ1-1 | TRBD1 | TRBV5-6
CASSFRGHRALNTEAFF | TGTGCCAGCAGCTTTCGGGGACACAGGGCCCTCAACACTGAAGCTTTCTTT | few | TRBJ1-1 | . | TRBV5-6
CASSYKGDYEQYF | TGTGCCAGCAGTTATAAGGGAGACTACGAGCAGTACTTC | . | TRBJ2-7 | . | TRBV6-5
CASSYTQGAKQYF | TGTGCCAGCAGTTACACGCAGGGGGCGAAGCAGTACTTC | . | TRBJ2-7 | TRBD1 | TRBV6-5
CASSQAPIPRLNSPLHF | TGCGCCAGCAGCCAAGCTCCCATCCCCCGACTTAATTCACCCCTCCACTTT | few | TRBJ1-6 | . | TRBV4-1
CSSSLLRAEAFF | TGTTCCAGCAGCTTATTACGAGCTGAAGCTTTCTTT | . | TRBJ1-1 | . | TRBV7-9
CSAIGGAEAFF | TGCAGTGCTATCGGGGGAGCTGAAGCTTTCTTT | . | TRBJ1-1 | . | TRBV20-1
CASSGGQGANYGYTF | TGTGCCAGCAGCGGAGGACAGGGCGCGAACTATGGCTACACCTTC | . | TRBJ1-2 | TRBD1 | TRBV7-9
CASSDLYGQGADIQYF | TGTGCCAGCAGTGACCTCTATGGACAGGGGGCAGACATTCAGTACTTC | once | TRBJ2-4 | TRBD1 | TRBV27
CASSLVPSSYEQYF | TGTGCCAGCAGCTTGGTTCCCAGCTCCTACGAGCAGTACTTC | . | TRBJ2-7 | . | TRBV5-6
CASSLQGTSGNTIYF | TGTGCCAGCAGCCTACAGGGTACGTCTGGAAACACCATATATTTT | once | TRBJ1-3 | . | TRBV7-9
CASREWGVGVETQYF | TGTGCCAGCAGGGAATGGGGAGTGGGTGTGGAGACCCAGTACTTC | . | TRBJ2-5 | . | TRBV2
CASSTEAYEQYF | TGTGCCAGCAGCACGGAGGCATACGAGCAGTACTTC | . | TRBJ2-7 | . | TRBV5-4
CASSVEVGGGNEKLFF | TGTGCCAGCAGCGTAGAAGTCGGAGGGGGCAATGAAAAACTGTTTTTT | . | TRBJ1-4 | TRBD1 | TRBV9
CASSLGLRANTEAFF | TGCGCCAGCAGCTTGGGTCTGAGGGCGAACACTGAAGCTTTCTTT | . | TRBJ1-1 | . | TRBV5-1
CASSPDRLTNSPLHF | TGTGCCAGCAGCCCAGACAGGCTGACTAATTCACCCCTCCACTTT | . | TRBJ1-6 | . | TRBV14
CASSLEFSGVQETQYF | TGTGCCAGCAGCTTAGAATTCTCAGGGGTCCAAGAGACCCAGTACTTC | . | TRBJ2-5 | . | TRBV7-2
CASSVTRNSYEQYF | TGTGCCAGCAGTGTCACACGCAACTCCTACGAGCAGTACTTC | . | TRBJ2-7 | . | TRBV2
CASSVRANSPLHF | TGTGCCAGCAGTGTCAGGGCTAATTCACCCCTCCACTTT | . | TRBJ1-6 | . | TRBV7-9
CASSLWAGGNSNQPQHF | TGTGCCAGTAGCCTTTGGGCAGGGGGTAATAGCAATCAGCCCCAGCATTTT | . | TRBJ1-5 | TRBD1 | TRBV19
CAISEGAPNYGYTF | TGTGCCATCTCCGAGGGCGCCCCTAACTATGGCTACACCTTC | . | TRBJ1-2 | . | TRBV10-3
CASSLGGQAPRSGELFF | TGTGCCAGCAGCTTGGGGGGACAGGCGCCAAGGTCCGGGGAGCTGTTTTTT | . | TRBJ2-2 | TRBD1 | TRBV5-4
CASSRDSPNTGELFF | TGTGCCAGCAGTCGGGACAGCCCGAACACCGGGGAGCTGTTTTTT | . | TRBJ2-2 | TRBD1 | TRBV6-1
CASSLTSGINQPQHF | TGTGCCAGCAGTTTAACGAGCGGAATCAATCAGCCCCAGCATTTT | . | TRBJ1-5 | . | TRBV28
CASSLDRASYNEQFF | TGTGCCAGCAGCTTAGACAGGGCTTCCTACAATGAGCAGTTCTTC | . | TRBJ2-1 | TRBD1 | TRBV5-4
CASSSSGTDTGELFF | TGTGCCAGCAGCTCCTCCGGGACTGACACCGGGGAGCTGTTTTTT | . | TRBJ2-2 | . | TRBV7-2
CASSLDWVTSSSGNTIYF | TGCGCCAGCAGCTTGGATTGGGTGACTTCAAGCTCTGGAAACACCATATATTTT | . | TRBJ1-3 | . | TRBV5-1
CAISESGGNTEAFF | TGTGCCATCAGTGAGTCGGGGGGGAACACTGAAGCTTTCTTT | . | TRBJ1-1 | . | TRBV10-3
CASSPTSGGYSYNEQFF | TGTGCCAGCTCACCAACTAGCGGGGGGTACTCCTACAATGAGCAGTTCTTC | . | TRBJ2-1 | TRBD2 | TRBV18